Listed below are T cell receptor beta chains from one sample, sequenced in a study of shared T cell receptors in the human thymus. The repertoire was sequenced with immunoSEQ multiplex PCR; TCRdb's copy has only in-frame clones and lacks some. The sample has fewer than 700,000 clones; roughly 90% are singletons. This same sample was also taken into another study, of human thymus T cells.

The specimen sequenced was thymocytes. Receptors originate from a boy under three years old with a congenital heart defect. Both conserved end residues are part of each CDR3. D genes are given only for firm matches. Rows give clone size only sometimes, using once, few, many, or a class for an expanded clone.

CDR3nt: TGTGCCAGCAGCATAGGGACAGGGGGCTACGAGCAGTACTTC
CDR3aa: CASSIGTGGYEQYF
v_gene: TRBV7-9
abundance: NA
d_gene: TRBD1
j_gene: TRBJ2-7

CDR3nt: TGTGCCAGCAGTTTGGGGGGGCAGGGCTATGGCTACACCTTC
CDR3aa: CASSLGGQGYGYTF
v_gene: TRBV27
abundance: NA
d_gene: NA
j_gene: TRBJ1-2

CDR3nt: TGTGCTAGTGGTTTGGTAACGGGAGCGACACCGGGGTCCACCACAGATACGCAGTATTTT
CDR3aa: CASGLVTGATPGSTTDTQYF
v_gene: TRBV12-5
abundance: NA
d_gene: NA
j_gene: TRBJ2-3

CDR3nt: TGTGCCAGCAGCTCAGGGGGCCAAGAGCAGTACTTC
CDR3aa: CASSSGGQEQYF
v_gene: TRBV5-6
abundance: NA
d_gene: TRBD1
j_gene: TRBJ2-7

CDR3nt: TGTGCCAGCAGCCAACTAGCGGGAGGCTCCCAAGAGACCCAGTACTTC
CDR3aa: CASSQLAGGSQETQYF
v_gene: TRBV5-4
abundance: NA
d_gene: TRBD2
j_gene: TRBJ2-5

CDR3nt: TGCGCCAGCAGCTTGGGGACAGGGGGTGGCACTGAAGCTTTCTTT
CDR3aa: CASSLGTGGGTEAFF
v_gene: TRBV5-1
abundance: NA
d_gene: TRBD1
j_gene: TRBJ1-1

CDR3nt: TGTGCCAGCAGCTTAGTCAGGACAGGGGGCCCCCGGGAAAAACTGTTTTTT
CDR3aa: CASSLVRTGGPREKLFF
v_gene: TRBV13
abundance: NA
d_gene: TRBD1
j_gene: TRBJ1-4

CDR3nt: TGTGCCACAAGGGGCAGGGGGTGCAATGAGCAGTTCTTC
CDR3aa: CATRGRGCNEQFF
v_gene: TRBV10-3
abundance: NA
d_gene: TRBD1
j_gene: TRBJ2-1

CDR3nt: TGTGCCAGTAGTCCGAGGACAGGGGCCTTAGCCAAAAACATTCAGTACTTC
CDR3aa: CASSPRTGALAKNIQYF
v_gene: TRBV19
abundance: NA
d_gene: TRBD1
j_gene: TRBJ2-4

CDR3nt: TGTGCCAGCAGCACACCCAGGGGGCCTGGAAACACCATATATTTT
CDR3aa: CASSTPRGPGNTIYF
v_gene: TRBV9
abundance: NA
d_gene: TRBD1
j_gene: TRBJ1-3

CDR3nt: TGTGCCAGCAGCCAAGCAGGGCCCTACGAGCAGTACTTC
CDR3aa: CASSQAGPYEQYF
v_gene: TRBV14
abundance: NA
d_gene: NA
j_gene: TRBJ2-7

CDR3nt: TGTGCCAGCAGCACCTATGGGGACAGGGACTATGGCTACACCTTC
CDR3aa: CASSTYGDRDYGYTF
v_gene: TRBV6-1
abundance: NA
d_gene: TRBD1
j_gene: TRBJ1-2

CDR3nt: TGTGCCAGCAGCTCTTCACAGGGGGCTGGAGGCTACACCTTC
CDR3aa: CASSSSQGAGGYTF
v_gene: TRBV9
abundance: NA
d_gene: TRBD1
j_gene: TRBJ1-2

CDR3nt: TGCAGTGCTCCCCGAGGGCCTCGACGGGCCTTC
CDR3aa: CSAPRGPRRAF
v_gene: TRBV20-1
abundance: NA
d_gene: NA
j_gene: TRBJ2-7

CDR3nt: TGCGCCAGCAGTCAATGCCACCGGGACAGGAGGTATGGCTACACCTTC
CDR3aa: CASSQCHRDRRYGYTF
v_gene: TRBV23-1
abundance: NA
d_gene: TRBD1
j_gene: TRBJ1-2

CDR3nt: TGTGCCAGCAGTTTAGGGAGAGCTGGAAACACCATATATTTT
CDR3aa: CASSLGRAGNTIYF
v_gene: TRBV2
abundance: NA
d_gene: NA
j_gene: TRBJ1-3

CDR3nt: TGCGCCAGCAGTGCTAGCGGGAGTCCGTACAATGAGCAGTTCTTC
CDR3aa: CASSASGSPYNEQFF
v_gene: TRBV10-1
abundance: NA
d_gene: TRBD2
j_gene: TRBJ2-1

CDR3nt: TGTGCCAGCAGCGCGCCACAGGGCGTAGACACCGGGGAGCTGTTTTTT
CDR3aa: CASSAPQGVDTGELFF
v_gene: TRBV7-9
abundance: NA
d_gene: NA
j_gene: TRBJ2-2

CDR3nt: TGTGCCTCCTCCGGGGGGCGGGCCTCTGGGGCCAACGTCCTGACTTTC
CDR3aa: CASSGGRASGANVLTF
v_gene: TRBV30
abundance: NA
d_gene: NA
j_gene: TRBJ2-6

CDR3nt: TGTGCCAGCAGCGAATACAGGGGGCGCCCCGGGGAGCTGTTTTTT
CDR3aa: CASSEYRGRPGELFF
v_gene: TRBV21-1
abundance: NA
d_gene: NA
j_gene: TRBJ2-2

CDR3nt: TGTGCTAGTGGCGTTCGAGCGTTTGAAGCTTTCTTT
CDR3aa: CASGVRAFEAFF
v_gene: TRBV12-5
abundance: once
d_gene: NA
j_gene: TRBJ1-1

CDR3nt: TGTGCCAGCAGTCCCCCGGGCGGGGCCACTCCGGCCGGGCCGGCCCCGATAGATACGCAGTATTTT
CDR3aa: CASSPPGGATPAGPAPIDTQYF
v_gene: TRBV28
abundance: NA
d_gene: NA
j_gene: TRBJ2-3

CDR3nt: TGCGCCAGCAGCCAAGATCTAGGACGAGGGTGGTTCTACGAGCAGTACTTC
CDR3aa: CASSQDLGRGWFYEQYF
v_gene: TRBV4-3
abundance: NA
d_gene: NA
j_gene: TRBJ2-7

CDR3nt: TGTGCCAGCAGGGGGACTAGGGGCCAAAATGAGCAGTTCTTC
CDR3aa: CASRGTRGQNEQFF
v_gene: TRBV27
abundance: NA
d_gene: TRBD2
j_gene: TRBJ2-1

CDR3nt: TGTGCCAGTAGTCACCGACTAGCGGGCTCCTACGAGCAGTACTTC
CDR3aa: CASSHRLAGSYEQYF
v_gene: TRBV19
abundance: NA
d_gene: TRBD2
j_gene: TRBJ2-7

CDR3nt: TGCGCCAGCAGCCAAGAGGTAGAGACAGGGATTAGTAACGAGCAGTACTTC
CDR3aa: CASSQEVETGISNEQYF
v_gene: TRBV4-3
abundance: NA
d_gene: TRBD1
j_gene: TRBJ2-7

CDR3nt: TGTGCCAGCAGGATAGCCGGGACAGGGGGCTACAATGAGCAGTTCTTC
CDR3aa: CASRIAGTGGYNEQFF
v_gene: TRBV2
abundance: NA
d_gene: TRBD1
j_gene: TRBJ2-1

CDR3nt: TGCAGTACCTCAGGCACAGATACGCAGTATTTT
CDR3aa: CSTSGTDTQYF
v_gene: TRBV20-1
abundance: NA
d_gene: NA
j_gene: TRBJ2-3

CDR3nt: TGTGCCAGCAGGAGCACAGACCAAGAGACCCAGTACTTC
CDR3aa: CASRSTDQETQYF
v_gene: TRBV6-5
abundance: once
d_gene: NA
j_gene: TRBJ2-5

CDR3nt: TGTGCCAGCAGTGCCTCGGCAGGGCCCGAGCAGTACTTC
CDR3aa: CASSASAGPEQYF
v_gene: TRBV28
abundance: NA
d_gene: NA
j_gene: TRBJ2-7

CDR3nt: TGTGCCAGCAGCTTCTCCTCTACCTCCTGCGAGCAGTACTTC
CDR3aa: CASSFSSTSCEQYF
v_gene: TRBV11-3
abundance: NA
d_gene: NA
j_gene: TRBJ2-7

CDR3nt: TGTGCCAGCTTACAGGGGAAGGATCAGCCCCAGCATTTT
CDR3aa: CASLQGKDQPQHF
v_gene: TRBV18
abundance: NA
d_gene: TRBD1
j_gene: TRBJ1-5

CDR3nt: TGCGCCAGCAGCGATAGCGGGAGGGGTGGCACCGGGGAGCTGTTTTTT
CDR3aa: CASSDSGRGGTGELFF
v_gene: TRBV10-1
abundance: NA
d_gene: TRBD2
j_gene: TRBJ2-2

CDR3nt: TGTGCCAGCAGCCCCAGCCTAGCGGGGAACACAGATACGCAGTATTTT
CDR3aa: CASSPSLAGNTDTQYF
v_gene: TRBV9
abundance: NA
d_gene: TRBD2
j_gene: TRBJ2-3

CDR3nt: TGTGCCAGCAGTGACCTAGCGGGAGTTGAAACCGGGGAGCTGTTTTTT
CDR3aa: CASSDLAGVETGELFF
v_gene: TRBV6-1
abundance: NA
d_gene: TRBD2
j_gene: TRBJ2-2

CDR3nt: TGTGCCAGCAGCGAAGGCCTAGCGGATGAGCAGTTCTTC
CDR3aa: CASSEGLADEQFF
v_gene: TRBV9
abundance: NA
d_gene: TRBD2
j_gene: TRBJ2-1

CDR3nt: TGTGCCAGCAGCTTGGATAATGAAGCTTTCTTT
CDR3aa: CASSLDNEAFF
v_gene: TRBV5-5
abundance: NA
d_gene: NA
j_gene: TRBJ1-1

CDR3nt: TGTGCCAGCAGCTTACTCGGGAGCGAGCAGTACTTC
CDR3aa: CASSLLGSEQYF
v_gene: TRBV7-9
abundance: NA
d_gene: NA
j_gene: TRBJ2-7

CDR3nt: TGTGCCAGTAGACGGGACAGGGTTAATGAAAAACTGTTTTTT
CDR3aa: CASRRDRVNEKLFF
v_gene: TRBV19
abundance: NA
d_gene: TRBD1
j_gene: TRBJ1-4

CDR3nt: TGTGCCAGCAGGACAACAGGGGCCAAGACCCAGTACTTC
CDR3aa: CASRTTGAKTQYF
v_gene: TRBV11-2
abundance: NA
d_gene: TRBD1
j_gene: TRBJ2-5

CDR3nt: TGTGCCAGCAGCGACCTTCTAGCGGGAGGGAGGGGCACAGATACGCAGTATTTT
CDR3aa: CASSDLLAGGRGTDTQYF
v_gene: TRBV9
abundance: once
d_gene: TRBD2
j_gene: TRBJ2-3

CDR3nt: TGTGCCAGCAGCCCATCCACTAGCGGCACAGATACGCAGTATTTT
CDR3aa: CASSPSTSGTDTQYF
v_gene: TRBV4-2
abundance: NA
d_gene: TRBD2
j_gene: TRBJ2-3

CDR3nt: TGTGCCAGCAGCTTGTCGTCTAGTGGCTACAATGAGCAGTTCTTC
CDR3aa: CASSLSSSGYNEQFF
v_gene: TRBV5-6
abundance: NA
d_gene: NA
j_gene: TRBJ2-1

CDR3nt: TGTGCCAGCACCCCGGGACTTTGCACAGATACGCAGTATTTT
CDR3aa: CASTPGLCTDTQYF
v_gene: TRBV7-8
abundance: NA
d_gene: NA
j_gene: TRBJ2-3